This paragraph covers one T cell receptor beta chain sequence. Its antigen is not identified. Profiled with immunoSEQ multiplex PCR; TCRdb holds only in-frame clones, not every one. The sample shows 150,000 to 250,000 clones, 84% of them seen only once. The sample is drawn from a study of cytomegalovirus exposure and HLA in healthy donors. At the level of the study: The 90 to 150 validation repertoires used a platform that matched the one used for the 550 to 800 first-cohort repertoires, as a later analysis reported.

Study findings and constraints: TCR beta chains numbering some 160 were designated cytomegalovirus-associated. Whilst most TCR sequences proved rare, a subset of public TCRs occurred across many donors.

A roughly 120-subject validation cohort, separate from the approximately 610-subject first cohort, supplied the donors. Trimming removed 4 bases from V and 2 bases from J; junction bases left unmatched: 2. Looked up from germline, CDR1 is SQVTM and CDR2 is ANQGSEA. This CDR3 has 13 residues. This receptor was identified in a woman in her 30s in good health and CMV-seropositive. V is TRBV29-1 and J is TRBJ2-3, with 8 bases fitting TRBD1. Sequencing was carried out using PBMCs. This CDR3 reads CSVVGQDTDTQYF. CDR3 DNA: TGCAGCGTTGTGGGACAGGACACAGATACGCAGTATTTT.